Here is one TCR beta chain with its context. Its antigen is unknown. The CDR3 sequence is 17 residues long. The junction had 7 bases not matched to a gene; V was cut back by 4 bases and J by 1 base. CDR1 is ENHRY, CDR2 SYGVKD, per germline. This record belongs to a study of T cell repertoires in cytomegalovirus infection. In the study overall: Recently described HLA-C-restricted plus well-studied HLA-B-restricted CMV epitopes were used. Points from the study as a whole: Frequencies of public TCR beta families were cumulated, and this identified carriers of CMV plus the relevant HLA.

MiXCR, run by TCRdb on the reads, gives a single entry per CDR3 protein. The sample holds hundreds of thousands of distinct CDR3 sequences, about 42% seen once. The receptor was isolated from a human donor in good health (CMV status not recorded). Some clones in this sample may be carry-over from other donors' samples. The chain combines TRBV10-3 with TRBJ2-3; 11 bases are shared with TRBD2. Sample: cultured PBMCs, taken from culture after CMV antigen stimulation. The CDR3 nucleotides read TGTGCCATCAGTGGCCCCGAACTAGCGGGGGGCACAGATACGCAGTATTTT. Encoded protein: CAISGPELAGGTDTQYF.